A single sample gave rise to the 21 T cell receptor beta chains below, sequenced in a study of T-cell reconstitution after alpha-beta-depleted transplantation in children. The TCRbeta library was prepared with unique molecular identifiers. From the PCR reads, TCRdb called clonotypes with MiXCR, one entry per CDR3 protein. In the table there are about 360,000 distinct CDR3 sequences, about 14% of which are singletons. The specimen was PBMCs, collected from the stem cell graft. The receptor source for this set is a human donor who donated a stem cell graft to a child with Fanconi anemia.

This clonotype was seen a handful of times. V gene TRBV3-1 combines with J gene TRBJ1-2; D possibly corresponds to TRBD1 (5 bases). Between the trimmed V and J ends, which lost 0 bases and 7 bases, there was a span of 15 bases. CDR3 length: 15 amino acids. From germline, CDR1 is LGHDT and CDR2 YNNKEL (reference sequence). The CDR3 DNA follows: TGTGCCAGCAGCCAAGATAACTACAGGCCCCTTGGCTACACCTTC. This codes for CASSQDNYRPLGYTF.

This clonotype was counted ten times or more. The J gene is TRBJ2-3, the V gene TRBV12-3 or TRBV12-4; D gene ambiguous. V was trimmed by 5 bases and J by 7 bases, leaving 13 bases between them. This CDR3 comprises 13 residues. The CDR3 nucleotides are TGTGCCAGCAGTCCAAACCGGGCGCATACGCAGTATTTT. Protein sequence: CASSPNRAHTQYF.

This sequence joins TRBV12-3 or TRBV12-4 and TRBJ2-2; maybe TRBD1 (5 bases). CDR3 size: 16 residues. V lost 7 bases and J lost 3, with 18 bases in between. This CDR3 is CASTPFGREDTGELFF. The DNA for the CDR3 is TGTGCCAGCACCCCATTCGGCAGGGAAGACACCGGGGAGCTGTTTTTT.

This rearrangement joins TRBV30 to TRBJ1-1, with TRBD1 identical over 7 bases. Per the germline V gene, CDR1 is GTSNPN and CDR2 is SVGIG (reference sequence). The CDR3 contains 17 residues. With V trimmed by 0 bases and J by 0 bases, 10 bases remained unmatched. CDR3 protein: CAWSVGFLTGMNTEAFF. In DNA form, the CDR3 reads TGTGCCTGGAGTGTCGGGTTCTTGACAGGGATGAACACTGAAGCTTTCTTT. The full variable domain, rest sourced from reference TRBV30 and TRBJ1-1, is SQTIHQWPATLVQPVGSPLSLECTVEGTSNPNLYWYRQAAGRGLQLLFYSVGIGQISSEVPQNLSASRPQDRQFILSSKKLLLSDSGFYLCAWSVGFLTGMNTEAFFGQGTRLTVV.

This CDR3 reads CASERGGNNEQFF. DNA for the CDR3: TGTGCCAGCGAGCGGGGGGGCAACAATGAGCAGTTCTTC. This chain uses TRBV2 with TRBJ2-1, with 10 bases matching TRBD2. Trimming took 8 bases from V and 5 from J; bases not matched to a gene: 3. Germline lookup yields CDR1 SNHLY and CDR2 FYNNEI. The CDR3 contains 13 residues.

The sample holds a few counts of this clonotype. The chain recombines TRBV14 with TRBJ1-2; D unclear. The CDR3 runs to 15 residues. V was clipped by 0 bases and J by 3 bases, with 11 bases between them. CDR1 and CDR2 (germline): SGHDN, FVKESK. The CDR3 region is CASSQERGRHYGYTF. The CDR3 DNA reads as TGTGCCAGCAGCCAAGAACGAGGGCGTCACTATGGCTACACCTTC.

This clonotype has a handful of counts. This sequence joins TRBV7-8 and TRBJ2-5, with TRBD2 matching 11 bases. Trimming cost V 5 bases and J 5 bases; bases outside gene matches: 10. From germline, CDR1 is SGHVS and CDR2 FQNEAQ. There are 16 residues in the CDR3. Here the CDR3 DNA reads TGTGCCAGCAGCCCGCTAGCGGGGGGCTCCCGGGAGACCCAGTACTTC. It codes for CASSPLAGGSRETQYF.

The CDR3 DNA reads TGTGCCATCAGCTCGGGACTAGCGGAGCAGTACGTC. Translation: CAISSGLAEQYV. The chain links TRBV5-5 to TRBJ2-7; TRBD2 aligns across 10 bases. CDR1 and CDR2 (germline): SGHKS, YYEKEE (reference sequence). The CDR3 runs to 12 residues.

V and J are TRBV27 and TRBJ2-2; 8 bases are a match to TRBD1. There are 15 residues in the CDR3. Per the germline V gene, CDR1 is MNHEY and CDR2 is SMNVEV (reference sequence). Trimming at V came to 3 bases and at J to 6 bases, leaving 6 bases not matched to a gene. The CDR3: CASSFFPTGAGELFF. DNA for the CDR3: TGTGCCAGCAGTTTCTTTCCGACAGGGGCCGGGGAGCTGTTTTTT.

The genes are TRBV2 and TRBJ1-2; D possibly corresponds to TRBD1 (5 bases). V was clipped by 6 bases and J by 7 bases, with 9 bases between them. Germline V gene data show CDR1 as SNHLY and CDR2 as FYNNEI. This CDR3 is built from 11 residues. Here the CDR3 DNA reads TGTGCCAGCAGAACAGGCCTTGGCTACACCTTC. Translated: CASRTGLGYTF.

This clonotype was picked up many times. The chain combines TRBV29-1 with TRBJ2-7; no definite D call. With 6 bases removed from V and 1 base from J, the gap between germline ends came to 7 bases. The CDR3 sequence is 11 residues long. Germline values: CDR1 SQVTM, CDR2 ANQGSEA. This CDR3 is CSVQDSYEQYF. In DNA, the CDR3 is TGCAGCGTCCAGGATTCCTACGAGCAGTACTTC.

V usage is TRBV7-2 and J usage is TRBJ1-5, with D tentatively TRBD1 (6 bases). V lost 2 bases and J lost 9, with 14 bases in between. The length of the CDR3 is 14 residues. Germline values: CDR1 SGHTA, CDR2 FQGNSA. The chain's CDR3 is CASSLFQGQGPQHF. The CDR3 DNA reads TGTGCCAGCAGCTTATTTCAGGGGCAGGGGCCCCAGCATTTT.

V usage is TRBV4-3 and J usage is TRBJ2-2; the D gene is possibly TRBD1 (5 bases). The CDR3 totals 16 residues. V lost 0 bases, J lost 5 bases, and 13 bases lay in between. Germline CDR1 and CDR2: LGHNA and YSLEER. The chain's CDR3 is CASSQEREQGTGELFF. CDR3 in DNA: TGCGCCAGCAGCCAAGAACGAGAGCAGGGAACCGGGGAGCTGTTTTTT.

The chain joins TRBV20-1 to TRBJ2-3; TRBD1 matches 12 bases. Trimming cost V 0 bases and J 5 bases; bases outside gene matches: 9. The CDR3 covers 17 residues. Per the germline V gene, CDR1 is DFQATT and CDR2 is SNEGSKA (reference sequence). CDR3 nucleotides: TGCAGTGCTAGAGATGGTCTCGGGGACAGGGGGCTAGATACGCAGTATTTT. It specifies CSARDGLGDRGLDTQYF.

Here the CDR3 DNA reads TGTGCCAGCTCAAGGGAGGGGGACACTGAAGCTTTCTTT. It specifies CASSREGDTEAFF. The chain links TRBV2 to TRBJ1-1; tentative D call: TRBD1 (6 bases). The CDR3 has 13 amino acids. CDR1 SNHLY and CDR2 FYNNEI come from the germline V gene. V lost 8 bases and J 3 bases, leaving 13 bases between the germline ends.

This clonotype showed up many times. This chain joins TRBV10-3 and TRBJ1-2; D unclear. Trimming stripped 2 bases from V and 7 bases from J, with 11 bases between. The germline V gene has CDR1 ENHRY and CDR2 SYGVKD. The length of the CDR3 is 13 residues. In nucleotides, the CDR3 is TGTGCCATCAGTGAGGAGGAGATGGGTGGCTACACCTTC. Protein product: CAISEEEMGGYTF.

This clonotype has more than one count but fewer than ten. The chain carries TRBV5-1 and TRBJ2-6; 8 positions match TRBD1. The CDR3 is 16 amino acids. With V trimmed by 8 bases and J by 0 bases, 7 bases remained unmatched. Germline V CDR1 and CDR2: SGHRS, YFSETQ. The CDR3 region is CASRGQVNSGANVLTF. CDR3 coding DNA: TGCGCCAGTCGGGGACAGGTAAACTCTGGGGCCAACGTCCTGACTTTC.

The sample holds many counts of this clonotype. CDR3 protein: CASSSTGAVKETQYF. The CDR3 bases are TGCGCCAGCAGCTCCACGGGGGCAGTAAAAGAGACCCAGTACTTC. V and J are TRBV5-1 and TRBJ2-5; TRBD1 or TRBD2 may be the D gene (6 bases each). The ends were cut back, 3 bases at V and 3 bases at J, with 15 bases in the middle. The CDR3 consists of 15 residues. Germline CDR1 and CDR2: SGHRS and YFSETQ.

This clonotype was seen many times. The chain joins TRBV20-1 to TRBJ2-1; TRBD1 might be the D (6 bases). There are 15 residues in the CDR3. Per germline, CDR1 DFQATT and CDR2 SNEGSKA (reference sequence). Trimming took off 1 base at V and 15 bases at J, with 25 bases between the two ends. CDR3 DNA sequence: TGCAGTGCTAGAGCAAGGCAGGGTGGGGGCCAGGGGCTGTTCTTC. Translated, it gives CSARARQGGGQGLFF.

The gene calls are TRBV2 and TRBJ1-5; D is possibly TRBD1 (6 bases). The CDR3 sequence is 15 residues long. The V gene's germline CDR1 is SNHLY and CDR2 FYNNEI. Trimming removed 7 bases from V and 4 bases from J, with 17 bases in between. The CDR3 nucleotides are TGTGCCAGCACCTACGAGGAGGGGGGGAATCAGCCCCAGCATTTT. Protein: CASTYEEGGNQPQHF.

This clonotype appeared a few times. This chain uses TRBV6-1 with TRBJ2-1, with D tentatively TRBD1 (6 bases). This CDR3 region has 15 residues. V lost 7 bases and J lost 2, with 15 bases in between. CDR1 and CDR2 (germline): MNHNS, SASEGT. The chain's CDR3 is CASKSPRGTYNEQFF. The CDR3 coding sequence is TGTGCCAGCAAGTCCCCCAGGGGCACCTACAATGAGCAGTTCTTC.